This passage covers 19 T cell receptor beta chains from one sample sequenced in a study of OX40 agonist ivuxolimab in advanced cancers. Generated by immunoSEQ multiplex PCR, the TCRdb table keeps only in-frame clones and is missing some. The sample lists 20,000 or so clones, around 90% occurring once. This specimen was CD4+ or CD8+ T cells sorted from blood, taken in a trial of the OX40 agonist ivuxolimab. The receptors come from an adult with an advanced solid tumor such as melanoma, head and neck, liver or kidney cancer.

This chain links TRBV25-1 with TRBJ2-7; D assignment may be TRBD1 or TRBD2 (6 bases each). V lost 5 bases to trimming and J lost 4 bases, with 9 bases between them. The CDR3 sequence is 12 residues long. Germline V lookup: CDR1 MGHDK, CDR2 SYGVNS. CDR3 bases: TGTGCCAGCAGTCAAGGGGGGTACGAGCAGTACTTC. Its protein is CASSQGGYEQYF.

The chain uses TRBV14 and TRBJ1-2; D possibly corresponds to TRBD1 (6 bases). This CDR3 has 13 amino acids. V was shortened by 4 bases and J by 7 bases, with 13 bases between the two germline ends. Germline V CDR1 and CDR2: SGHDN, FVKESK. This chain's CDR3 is CASSLWTVGGYTF. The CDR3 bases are TGTGCCAGCAGCCTTTGGACAGTGGGTGGCTACACCTTC. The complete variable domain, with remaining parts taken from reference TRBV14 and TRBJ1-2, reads EAGVTQFPSHSVIEKGQTVTLRCDPISGHDNLYWYRRVMGKEIKFLLHFVKESKQDESGMPNNRFLAERTGGTYSTLKVQPAELEDSGVYFCASSLWTVGGYTFGSGTRLTVV.

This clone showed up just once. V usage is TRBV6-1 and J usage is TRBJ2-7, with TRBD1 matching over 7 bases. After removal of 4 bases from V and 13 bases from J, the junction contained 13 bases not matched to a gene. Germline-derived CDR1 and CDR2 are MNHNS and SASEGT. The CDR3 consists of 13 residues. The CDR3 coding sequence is TGTGCCAGCAGTGGGGCTTTGGTTCGGGACAGATACTTC. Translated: CASSGALVRDRYF.

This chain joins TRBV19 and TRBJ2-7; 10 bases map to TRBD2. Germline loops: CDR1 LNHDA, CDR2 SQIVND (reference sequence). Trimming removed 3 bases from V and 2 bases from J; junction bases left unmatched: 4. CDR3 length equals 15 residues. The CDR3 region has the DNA TGTGCCAGTAGTATCACCAGCGGGAGGGCCTACGAGCAGTACTTC. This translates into CASSITSGRAYEQYF.

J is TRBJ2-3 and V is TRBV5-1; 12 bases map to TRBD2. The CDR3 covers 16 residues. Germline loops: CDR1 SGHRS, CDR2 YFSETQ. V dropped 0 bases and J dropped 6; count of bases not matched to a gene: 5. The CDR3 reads CASSLELAGGPDTQYF. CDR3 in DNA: TGCGCCAGCAGCTTGGAGCTAGCGGGAGGGCCTGATACGCAGTATTTT.

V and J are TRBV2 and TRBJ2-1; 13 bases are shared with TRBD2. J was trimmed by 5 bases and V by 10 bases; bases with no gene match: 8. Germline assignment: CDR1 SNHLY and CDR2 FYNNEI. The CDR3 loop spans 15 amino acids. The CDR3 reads CATRTSGRPNNEQFF. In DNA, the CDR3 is TGTGCCACCAGGACTAGCGGGAGACCCAACAATGAGCAGTTCTTC.

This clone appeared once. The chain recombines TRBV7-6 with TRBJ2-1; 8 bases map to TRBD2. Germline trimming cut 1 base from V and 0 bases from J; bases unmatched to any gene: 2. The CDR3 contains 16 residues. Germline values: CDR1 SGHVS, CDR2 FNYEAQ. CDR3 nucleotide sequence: TGTGCCAGCAGCTTAGGACGGGAGGGCTCCTACAATGAGCAGTTCTTC. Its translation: CASSLGREGSYNEQFF.

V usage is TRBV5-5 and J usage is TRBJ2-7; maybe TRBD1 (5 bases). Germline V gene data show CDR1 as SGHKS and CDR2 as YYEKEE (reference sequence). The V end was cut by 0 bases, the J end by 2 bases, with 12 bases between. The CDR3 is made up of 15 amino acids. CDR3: CASSLAWAGTYEQYF. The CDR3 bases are TGTGCCAGCAGCTTGGCCTGGGCAGGGACCTACGAGCAGTACTTC.

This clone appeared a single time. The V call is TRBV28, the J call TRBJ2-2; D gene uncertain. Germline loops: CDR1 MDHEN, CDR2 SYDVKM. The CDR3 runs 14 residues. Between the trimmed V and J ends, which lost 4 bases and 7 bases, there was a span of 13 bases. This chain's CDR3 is CASSSPHKFGELFF. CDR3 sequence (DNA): TGTGCCAGCAGTTCTCCCCATAAGTTCGGGGAGCTGTTTTTT.

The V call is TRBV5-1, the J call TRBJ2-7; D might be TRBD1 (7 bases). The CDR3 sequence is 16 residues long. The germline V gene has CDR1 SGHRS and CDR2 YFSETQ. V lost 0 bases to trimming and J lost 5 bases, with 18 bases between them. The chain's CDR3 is CASSLEFWQGGHEQYF. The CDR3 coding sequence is TGCGCCAGCAGCTTGGAATTCTGGCAGGGGGGCCACGAGCAGTACTTC.

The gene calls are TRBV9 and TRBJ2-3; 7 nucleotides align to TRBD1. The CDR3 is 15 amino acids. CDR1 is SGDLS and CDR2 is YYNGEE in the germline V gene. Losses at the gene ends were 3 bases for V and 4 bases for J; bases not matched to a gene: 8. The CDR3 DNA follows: TGTGCCAGCAGCGCAGACAGGGTAGTCCCAGATACGCAGTATTTT. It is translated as CASSADRVVPDTQYF.

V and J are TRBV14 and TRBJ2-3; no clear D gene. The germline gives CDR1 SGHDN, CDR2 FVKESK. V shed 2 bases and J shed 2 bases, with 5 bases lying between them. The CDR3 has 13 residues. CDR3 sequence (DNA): TGTGCCAGCAGCCAACACTTCACAGATACGCAGTATTTT. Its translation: CASSQHFTDTQYF.

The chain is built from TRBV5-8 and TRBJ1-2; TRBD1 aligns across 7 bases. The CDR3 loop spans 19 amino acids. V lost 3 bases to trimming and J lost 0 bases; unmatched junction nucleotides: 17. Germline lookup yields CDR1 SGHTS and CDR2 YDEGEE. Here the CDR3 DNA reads TGTGCCAGCAGCTCGTTAATGGGACAGCAACCAGCCGCTAACTATGGCTACACCTTC. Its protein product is CASSSLMGQQPAANYGYTF.

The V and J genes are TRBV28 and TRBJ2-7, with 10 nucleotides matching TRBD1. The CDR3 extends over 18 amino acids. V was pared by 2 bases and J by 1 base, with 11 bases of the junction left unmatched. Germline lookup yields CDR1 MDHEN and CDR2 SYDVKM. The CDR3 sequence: CASSLGTGVAKLSYEQYF. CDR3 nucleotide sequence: TGTGCCAGCAGTTTAGGGACAGGGGTAGCAAAGTTATCCTACGAGCAGTACTTC.

The CDR3 DNA reads TGTGCCAGCAGCCCGACAGGGGAACGGGACCGGACAGATACGCAGTATTTT. Its translation: CASSPTGERDRTDTQYF. The chain recombines TRBV21-1 with TRBJ2-3; no check of the table's D call, TRBD1, against the DNA was made. TRBV21-1 is a listed pseudogene. The CDR3 is 17 amino acids.

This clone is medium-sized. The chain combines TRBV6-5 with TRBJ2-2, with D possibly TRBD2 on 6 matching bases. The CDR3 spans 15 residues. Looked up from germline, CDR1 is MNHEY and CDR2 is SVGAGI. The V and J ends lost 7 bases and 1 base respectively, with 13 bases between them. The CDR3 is CASTKSGENTGELFF. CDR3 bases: TGTGCCAGCACAAAGTCGGGAGAGAACACCGGGGAGCTGTTTTTT.

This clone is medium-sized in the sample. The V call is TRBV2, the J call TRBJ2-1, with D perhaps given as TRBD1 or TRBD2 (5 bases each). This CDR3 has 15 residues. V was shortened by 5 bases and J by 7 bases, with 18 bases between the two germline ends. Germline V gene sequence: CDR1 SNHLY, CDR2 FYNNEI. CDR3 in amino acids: CASSSPGLATNEQFF. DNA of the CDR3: TGTGCCAGCAGTTCGCCGGGGCTGGCTACAAATGAGCAGTTCTTC.

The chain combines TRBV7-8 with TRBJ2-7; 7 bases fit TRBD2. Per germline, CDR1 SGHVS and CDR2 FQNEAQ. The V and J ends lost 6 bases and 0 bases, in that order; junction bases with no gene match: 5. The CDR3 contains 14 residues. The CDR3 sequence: CASRPSGNSYEQYF. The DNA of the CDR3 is TGTGCCAGCAGACCTAGCGGAAACTCCTACGAGCAGTACTTC.

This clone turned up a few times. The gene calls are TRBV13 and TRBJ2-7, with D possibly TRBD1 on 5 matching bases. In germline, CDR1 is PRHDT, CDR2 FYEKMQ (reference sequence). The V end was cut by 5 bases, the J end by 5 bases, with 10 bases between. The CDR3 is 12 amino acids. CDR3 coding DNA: TGTGCCAGCAGCCAAACAGGCAACGAGCAGTACTTC. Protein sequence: CASSQTGNEQYF.